These T cell receptor beta chains were read from a single sample in a study of T-cell reconstitution after alpha-beta-depleted transplantation in children. One entry per CDR3 protein results from TCRdb running MiXCR on the PCR reads. The sample has about 290,000 distinct CDR3 sequences, roughly a tenth seen once. The sample was PBMCs, taken before TCRalphabeta/CD19-depleted stem cell transplant. Every receptor here comes from a boy under three years old with acute myeloid leukemia, due to receive a stem cell transplant. Each CDR3 is given with its conserved first and last residue. A D gene is named only where the DNA matches it firmly. Each size is once, few, many, or a class for an expanded clone.

j_call clone_size v_call d_call cdr3_nt cdr3_aa
TRBJ2-3 many TRBV12-3/TRBV12-4 TRBD2 TGTGCCACCCGGACTAGCGGCACAGATACGCAGTATTTT CATRTSGTDTQYF
TRBJ2-7 many TRBV7-2 NA TGTGCCAGCAGCTGGAGCTCCTACGAGCAGTACTTC CASSWSSYEQYF
TRBJ1-6 many TRBV5-5 NA TGTGCCAGCAGCTTGAATCAGGGAAGTTTCCACTTT CASSLNQGSFHF
TRBJ1-5 many TRBV12-3/TRBV12-4 TRBD1 TGTGCCAGCAGTCCCCGGACAGGGGGCAATCAGCCCCAGCATTTT CASSPRTGGNQPQHF
TRBJ2-1 few TRBV27 TRBD2 TGTGCCAGCAGTTTATGGGGCGGGGGGGCATATGAGCAGTTCTTC CASSLWGGGAYEQFF
TRBJ2-3 few TRBV15 NA TGTGCCACCAGCAAAAAACGCATGGGACAAAAGGATACGCAGTATTTT CATSKKRMGQKDTQYF
TRBJ2-2 many TRBV10-3 NA TGTGCCATCAATCGGAACACCGGGGAGCTGTTTTTT CAINRNTGELFF
TRBJ2-3 few TRBV28 NA TGTGCCAGCAGTTTACTACCGCAGTGGGGGCCGCGCACAGATACGCAGTATTTT CASSLLPQWGPRTDTQYF
TRBJ2-7 many TRBV20-1 TRBD1 TGCAGTGCTTCCACAGGGGCCGTAGCCTACGAGCAGTACTTC CSASTGAVAYEQYF
TRBJ2-1 many TRBV28 TRBD2 TGTGCCAGCAGTTTATGGGGAGCGGGAGGGAATGAGCAGTTCTTC CASSLWGAGGNEQFF
TRBJ2-7 many TRBV5-1 TRBD1 TGCGCCAGCAGCCCGGGGGCAGGGGGCTTCGAGCAGTACTTC CASSPGAGGFEQYF
TRBJ1-2 few TRBV9 NA TGTGCCAGCAGCGTAGCAGACAGCGTCATGATTGGCTACACCTTC CASSVADSVMIGYTF
TRBJ2-7 many TRBV11-1 NA TGTGCCAGCAGCTTAGAAGGGAACTACGAGCAGTACTTC CASSLEGNYEQYF
TRBJ2-4 many TRBV3-1 NA TGTGCCAGCAGCCAAGATCAGGGAGCCAAAAACATTCAGTACTTC CASSQDQGAKNIQYF
TRBJ1-1 many TRBV28 NA TGTGCCAGCAGTTACGGGGGCGCTCTGGCTTTCTTT CASSYGGALAFF